Presented here are 22 T cell receptor beta chains from one specimen sequenced in a study of blood T cells in healthy people across ages. Sample-barcoded 5' priming and a J-beta primer mix drove a second PCR of about 6 to 12 cycles. TCRdb re-called the 5' RACE reads through MiXCR, storing one row per CDR3 protein. The sample records about 730,000 distinct CDR3 sequences, 40% to 45% being singletons. The sample comprised blood. The receptor set was obtained from a woman aged 55-75 years in good health.

This rearrangement joins TRBV4-1 to TRBJ2-5, with D tentatively TRBD2 (6 bases). The end of the DNA fits TRBJ2-7 better, so the J call may be wrong. Germline V gene sequence: CDR1 MGHRA, CDR2 YSYEKL. CDR3 length: 14 amino acids. The CDR3 coding sequence is TGCGCCAGCAGCCCTCTCTCGGGGGATAACGAGCAGTACTTC. Its protein product is CASSPLSGDNEQYF.

This rearrangement joins TRBV6-2 or TRBV6-3 to TRBJ2-7; D is unclear. Trimming removed 7 bases at V and 2 bases at J, with 6 bases between. The germline gives CDR1 MNHEY, CDR2 SVGEGT. This CDR3 comprises 11 residues. The CDR3 nucleotides are TGTGCCAGCAAGGACCCCTACGAGCAGTACTTC. This encodes CASKDPYEQYF.

Only a few counts were recorded for this clonotype. This chain connects TRBV20-1 to TRBJ1-1; D is ambiguous. Germline CDR1 is DFQATT and CDR2 is SNEGSKA (reference sequence). The CDR3 covers 12 residues. The CDR3: CMVEFRGTEAFF. The CDR3 DNA follows: TGCATGGTCGAATTCCGGGGCACTGAAGCTTTCTTT.

J is TRBJ2-7 and V is TRBV21-1; TRBD1 was called by the table and not checked on the DNA. TRBV21-1 is a documented pseudogene. The CDR3 consists of 14 residues. The CDR3 bases are TGTGCCAGCAGCAAAGACAGGGCCTCCTACGAGCAGTACTTC. Protein: CASSKDRASYEQYF.

This sequence joins TRBV7-2 and TRBJ2-2; no definite D call. The CDR3 length is 14 residues. V was trimmed by 1 base and J by 5 bases, leaving 8 bases between them. Germline CDR1 reads SGHTA; CDR2 reads FQGNSA. The CDR3 region is CASSLERTTGELFF. CDR3 in DNA: TGTGCCAGCAGCTTAGAGAGGACGACCGGGGAGCTGTTTTTT.

A remark on this clonotype: One end of the junction fails to match germline, which may point to a read error. This chain connects TRBV20-1 to TRBJ2-1; TRBD2 aligns across 7 bases. Germline V gene data show CDR1 as DFQATT and CDR2 as SNEGSKA (reference sequence). The CDR3 extends over 13 amino acids. Here the CDR3 reads CSARANIAGVQFF. The CDR3, as DNA: TGCAGTGCCAGAGCGAATATAGCGGGCGTGCAGTTCTTC.

This sequence joins TRBV20-1 and TRBJ1-6; D gene uncertain. The CDR3 runs to 14 residues. V lost 1 base to trimming and J lost 7 bases, with 11 bases between them. The germline V gene has CDR1 DFQATT and CDR2 SNEGSKA (reference sequence). The CDR3 DNA reads TGCAGTGCTAGAGCCGGGTCGTTGAATTCACCCCTCCACTTT. Its protein product is CSARAGSLNSPLHF.

The chain recombines TRBV6-5 with TRBJ2-3; weak D call: TRBD1 (7 bases). Germline V gene lookup returns CDR1 MNHEY and CDR2 SVGAGI. Deletions cut 5 bases from V and 0 bases from J, with 12 bases between. The CDR3 is 15 residues long. The CDR3 here is CASSQGGPSTDTQYF. The DNA for the CDR3 is TGTGCCAGCAGTCAGGGGGGCCCTAGCACAGATACGCAGTATTTT.

The rearrangement uses TRBV20-1 and TRBJ2-3, with 13 nucleotides matching TRBD2. This CDR3 region has 15 residues. Unmatched junction bases numbered 5, after V lost 5 bases and J lost 3 bases. The germline CDR1 and CDR2 sequences are DFQATT and SNEGSKA (reference sequence). CDR3 in amino acids: CSARTSGSGTDTQYF. The CDR3 nucleotides read TGCAGTGCTCGGACTAGCGGGAGCGGAACAGATACGCAGTATTTT.

CDR3 region: CASSLGGRAEEQFF. The DNA for the CDR3 is TGTGCCAGCAGCTTAGGGGGCCGGGCCGAAGAGCAGTTCTTC. The rearrangement links TRBV7-2 to TRBJ2-1; possibly TRBD1 for D (5 bases). The V gene lost 1 base and the J gene lost 10 bases, with 14 bases spanning the gap. CDR1 SGHTA and CDR2 FQGNSA come from the germline V gene. The CDR3 is 14 amino acids.

The rearrangement links TRBV5-8 to TRBJ2-3; D is perhaps TRBD2 (6 bases). The V end was cut by 4 bases, the J end by 8 bases, with 17 bases between. Germline V gene lookup returns CDR1 SGHTS and CDR2 YDEGEE. The CDR3 is 14 residues long. The CDR3 DNA reads TGTGCCAGCAGCAACCTAGACTGGGGAGGTACGCAGTATTTT. As protein: CASSNLDWGGTQYF.

In the case of this clonotype: No DNA is shown, since the ends of the CDR3 on it are uncertain; the CDR3 is the one TCRdb lists. The chain carries TRBV2 and TRBJ1-5; the D call TRBD1 from the table was never checked on the DNA. From its first to its last residue, the CDR3 has 13 amino acids. Germline-derived CDR1 and CDR2 are SNHLY and FYNNEI. CDR3: CASILGLSQPQHF.

The chain is built from TRBV29-1 and TRBJ2-1, with D hard to call. With 4 bases removed from V and 10 bases from J, the gap between germline ends came to 11 bases. The CDR3 has 11 residues. Germline CDR1 is SQVTM and CDR2 is ANQGSEA. CDR3 sequence reads: CSVVPFGEQFF. The DNA for the CDR3 is TGCAGCGTTGTTCCTTTCGGGGAGCAGTTCTTC.

In the case of this clonotype: This clone may be a read error of a much larger clone one base away. The V and J genes are TRBV9 and TRBJ1-2, with D hard to call. Trimming removed 0 bases at V and 7 bases at J, with 16 bases between. CDR3 length: 15 residues. Germline V gene lookup returns CDR1 SGDLS and CDR2 YYNGEE. The CDR3 spells CASSVAESLTCGYTF. The CDR3 bases are TGTGCCAGCAGCGTAGCCGAGAGTCTAACCTGTGGCTACACCTTC.

This clonotype occurred a few times. The chain has TRBV28 and TRBJ2-5, with 7 bases that match TRBD1. Germline CDR1 is MDHEN and CDR2 is SYDVKM. This CDR3 is 14 amino acids long. V shed 5 bases, J shed 11 bases, and the junction held 14 bases outside the gene matches. CDR3 sequence reads: CASSPTGWAYEQYF. CDR3 nucleotide sequence: TGTGCCAGCAGTCCGACAGGGTGGGCATATGAGCAGTACTTC.

This clonotype has just a few counts. V is TRBV7-9 and J is TRBJ2-5; D tentatively fits TRBD1 or TRBD2 (5 bases each). V lost 5 bases and J 7 bases, leaving 11 bases between the germline ends. Germline CDR1 and CDR2: SEHNR and FQNEAQ (reference sequence). CDR3 length: 12 residues. The CDR3 here is CASSRDGGTQYF. CDR3 DNA: TGTGCCAGCAGCCGTGATGGGGGGACCCAGTACTTC.

CDR3 DNA: TGTGCCAGCCCCCTCGGGACTTACAATGAGCAGTTCTTC. This codes for CASPLGTYNEQFF. The chain recombines TRBV9 with TRBJ2-1; tentative D call: TRBD2 (6 bases). Germline V gene sequence: CDR1 SGDLS, CDR2 YYNGEE. The CDR3 is made up of 13 amino acids. The V end was cut by 7 bases, the J end by 4 bases, with 12 bases between.

V usage is TRBV12-3 or TRBV12-4 and J usage is TRBJ2-1, with 14 bases matching TRBD2. This CDR3 has 20 amino acids. The trim removed 5 bases at V and 0 bases at J, leaving 12 bases unmatched. The CDR3 spells CASSLSPPGLAGVSYNEQFF. The CDR3 bases are TGTGCCAGCAGTCTATCCCCTCCGGGACTAGCGGGGGTCTCCTACAATGAGCAGTTCTTC.

This clonotype has a count of ten or more. J is TRBJ1-2 and V is TRBV5-6; no firm D call. Trimming removed 5 bases from V and 4 bases from J, with 9 bases in between. CDR1 is SGHDT and CDR2 is YYEEEE in the germline V gene. The CDR3 consists of 12 residues. In DNA, the CDR3 is TGTGCCAGCAGATCAGTGTCCTATGGCTACACCTTC. This codes for CASRSVSYGYTF.

As to this clonotype: A junction boundary mismatches the germline segment, possibly from a read error. The chain combines TRBV30 with TRBJ2-5; TRBD2 agrees at 13 bases. Germline V gene lookup returns CDR1 GTSNPN and CDR2 SVGIG (reference sequence). CDR3 size: 14 residues. Here the CDR3 reads CTCTHGTSGKTQYF. The CDR3 region has the DNA TGTACCTGCACTCATGGGACTAGCGGGAAGACCCAGTACTTC.

This clonotype showed up just a few times. The chain carries TRBV7-8 and TRBJ2-7; D may be TRBD1 (6 bases). V gave up 5 bases and J gave up 2 bases, with 19 bases separating them. CDR3 length: 16 residues. The germline gives CDR1 SGHVS, CDR2 FQNEAQ. In nucleotides, the CDR3 is TGTGCCAGCAGCCCAGCCGGACAGATTAATACCTACGAGCAGTACTTC. It specifies CASSPAGQINTYEQYF. Looking up the rest from reference TRBV7-8 and TRBJ2-7 gives the full variable domain: GAGVSQSPRYKVAKRGQDVALRCDPISGHVSLFWYQQALGQGPEFLTYFQNEAQLDKSGLPSDRFFAERPEGSVSTLKIQRTQQEDSAVYLCASSPAGQINTYEQYFGPGTRLTVT.

This clonotype was recorded a few times. A junction boundary mismatches the germline segment, possibly from a read error. The rearrangement links TRBV6-5 to TRBJ1-1; weak D call: TRBD1 (5 bases). CDR1 is MNHEY and CDR2 is SVGAGI in the germline V gene. The CDR3 has 14 amino acids. This chain's CDR3 is CASTLEAGNPEAFF. DNA of the CDR3: TGTGCCAGCACTCTAGAGGCAGGGAACCCTGAAGCTTTCTTT.